This T cell receptor beta chain was recorded in a study of naive and memory T cell subsets. Treatment denoted: skin biopsy from PPD injection site in Mantoux-positive individual. The library had UMIs added by 3' ligation of an oligonucleotide to TCR cDNA. CDR3 size: 17 residues. The V gene's germline CDR1 is LNHDA and CDR2 SQIVND (reference sequence). J lost 8 bases, V lost 6 bases, and 19 bases had no gene match. Ligated cDNA underwent four rounds of PCR with nested alpha and beta constant region primers and SP2. TCRdb redid the calling of the UMI-ligation and nested PCR reads with MiXCR, one entry per CDR3 protein. The sample has about 37,000 distinct CDR3 sequences; approximately 9.9% are singletons.

Sample: skin, taken from a tuberculin skin test site. This rearrangement joins TRBV19 to TRBJ2-1, with TRBD1 identical over 7 bases. The sequence was collected from an adult in good health. The CDR3 DNA sequence: TGTGCCAGTAGCCGCGGCCGGGACAGACTGAGTGGGGATGAGCAGTTCTTC. Its translation: CASSRGRDRLSGDEQFF.